The next 16 T cell receptor beta chains were all read from a single sample in a study of blood T cell repertoires in COVID-19. Only in-frame clones appear in the TCRdb table, and some are missing; sequencing was by immunoSEQ multiplex PCR. The data show approximately 230,000 clones, more than 60% seen once. Sequenced material: peripheral blood. The receptors here all came from a woman in her 40s with active or convalescent COVID-19.

This clone appeared a few times. J is TRBJ1-2 and V is TRBV28, with 7 bases lining up with TRBD1. Germline V gene data show CDR1 as MDHEN and CDR2 as SYDVKM. This CDR3 spans 13 amino acids. Losses at the gene ends were 4 bases for V and 8 bases for J; bases not matched to a gene: 7. CDR3 protein: CASSSRGSGGYTF. CDR3 coding DNA: TGTGCCAGCAGTTCCAGGGGGTCGGGCGGCTACACCTTC.

The chain joins TRBV30 to TRBJ1-6; no clear D gene. CDR1 is GTSNPN, CDR2 SVGIG, per germline (reference sequence). The CDR3 runs 14 residues. V was trimmed by 1 base and J by 5 bases, leaving 9 bases between them. This chain's CDR3 is CAWSAGGDNSPLHF. The CDR3 coding sequence is TGTGCCTGGAGTGCCGGCGGGGATAATTCACCCCTCCACTTT.

The V and J genes are TRBV2 and TRBJ1-2, with TRBD1 matching over 8 bases. The germline V gene encodes CDR1 SNHLY and CDR2 FYNNEI. The CDR3 length is 15 residues. V trimming: 6 bases; J trimming: 4 bases; junction bases outside the gene matches: 10. The CDR3 region has the DNA TGTGCCAGCAGCTTCGCTAAAGGACAGGGCTATGGCTACACCTTC. Translated, it gives CASSFAKGQGYGYTF.

This clone was recorded at least ten times. The chain has TRBV10-3 and TRBJ1-6; D is unresolved. V lost 3 bases, J lost 5 bases, and 11 bases lay in between. CDR1 is ENHRY and CDR2 is SYGVKD in the germline V gene. The CDR3 is 15 amino acids. CDR3 in DNA: TGTGCCATCAGTGAACCGGTCCGAAATAATTCACCCCTCCACTTT. Translating gives CAISEPVRNNSPLHF.

The rearrangement links TRBV28 to TRBJ1-3; 8 positions match TRBD1. CDR1 is MDHEN, CDR2 SYDVKM, per germline. This CDR3 contains 15 residues. V was clipped by 3 bases and J by 5 bases; unmatched bases: 6. The CDR3 bases are TGTGCCAGCAGTTTGGGCGACAGGGGAAGAAACACCATATATTTT. This sequence encodes CASSLGDRGRNTIYF.

With respect to this clone: Other DNA sequences in this sample translate to the same CDR3. V usage is TRBV10-2 and J usage is TRBJ1-1, with 7 bases aligning to TRBD1. The germline V gene encodes CDR1 WSHSY and CDR2 SAAADI. The length of the CDR3 is 13 residues. Trimming at V came to 7 bases and at J to 3 bases, leaving 5 bases not matched to a gene. CDR3 coding DNA: TGCGCCAGCAACAGGGGTCCAGACACTGAAGCTTTCTTT. This translates into CASNRGPDTEAFF.

The chain employs TRBV7-9 and TRBJ1-5; a possible D gene is TRBD1 (5 bases). Germline lookup yields CDR1 SEHNR and CDR2 FQNEAQ (reference sequence). V dropped 5 bases and J dropped 3 bases, with 11 bases sitting between them. CDR3 length: 14 residues. The CDR3 spells CASSHAGDNQPQHF. CDR3 in DNA: TGTGCCAGCAGCCATGCGGGGGACAATCAGCCCCAGCATTTT.

The genes are TRBV4-1 and TRBJ2-1; the match to TRBD2 covers 12 bases. Germline assignment: CDR1 MGHRA and CDR2 YSYEKL. V gave up 0 bases and J gave up 7 bases; unmatched junction bases: 13. The length of the CDR3 is 19 residues. CDR3 in DNA: TGCGCCAGCAGCCAAGATCTTGAACTAGCGGGGGGAGCCGAGAATGAGCAGTTCTTC. This gives the protein CASSQDLELAGGAENEQFF.

This clone is labeled medium-sized (0.01 to 0.1%). The chain joins TRBV1 to TRBJ2-5; whether TRBD2, the table's D call, matches the DNA was not checked. TRBV1 is a known pseudogene. The CDR3 length is 16 residues. The CDR3 spells CTSSGGTSPHQETQYF. The CDR3 DNA is TGCACCAGCAGTGGGGGGACTAGTCCCCACCAAGAGACCCAGTACTTC.

This clone has only one observation. The chain uses TRBV10-1 and TRBJ1-5; no definite D call. This CDR3 region has 16 residues. V was cut by 3 bases and J by 1 base, with 13 bases left in between. Germline V gives CDR1 WNHNN, CDR2 SYGVQD (reference sequence). As DNA, the CDR3 is TGCGCCAGCAGTGAAGGAGGACTCGGCAGCAATCAGCCCCAGCATTTT. Protein: CASSEGGLGSNQPQHF.

This sequence joins TRBV10-1 and TRBJ2-1; 8 bases fit TRBD2. Germline CDR1 is WNHNN and CDR2 is SYGVQD (reference sequence). The CDR3 has 13 residues. Losses at the gene ends were 8 bases for V and 5 bases for J; bases not matched to a gene: 5. The DNA for the CDR3 is TGCGCCAGCTCCATCGGGGGGGACAATGAGCAGTTCTTC. It specifies CASSIGGDNEQFF.

This clone has just one count. V and J are TRBV3-1 (or the pseudogene TRBV3-2) and TRBJ2-4; 10 nucleotides align to TRBD2. Germline CDR1 and CDR2: LGHDT and YNNKEL (reference sequence). The CDR3 is 14 amino acids. Trimming at V came to 0 bases and at J to 11 bases, leaving 4 bases not matched to a gene. The CDR3 loop is CASSQDASGGVQYF. For the CDR3, the DNA is TGTGCCAGCAGCCAAGACGCTAGCGGGGGAGTTCAGTACTTC.

Turning to this clone: The sample contains more than one DNA sequence encoding this CDR3. The V gene is TRBV27, the J gene TRBJ1-5, with a tentative D call TRBD1 (6 bases). The ends were cut back, 0 bases at V and 4 bases at J, with 16 bases in the middle. The V gene's germline CDR1 is MNHEY and CDR2 SMNVEV (reference sequence). CDR3 size: 17 residues. The CDR3 DNA reads TGTGCCAGCAGTTTATCGGGACAAGGGGGAAGAAATCAGCCCCAGCATTTT. Its protein product is CASSLSGQGGRNQPQHF.

The chain uses TRBV3-1 (or the pseudogene TRBV3-2) and TRBJ2-7; 7 bases match TRBD2. There are 13 residues in the CDR3. Germline-derived CDR1 and CDR2 are LGHDT and YNNKEL (reference sequence). V dropped 4 bases and J dropped 4; count of bases not matched to a gene: 4. CDR3: CASSPGTTYEQYV. DNA of the CDR3: TGTGCCAGCAGCCCCGGGACTACGTACGAGCAGTACGTC.

The chain combines TRBV7-3 with TRBJ2-1; weak D call: TRBD2 (6 bases). V was trimmed by 2 bases and J by 7 bases, leaving 18 bases between them. The CDR3 loop spans 16 amino acids. The germline CDR1 and CDR2 sequences are SGHTA and FQGTGA. The chain's CDR3 is CASSLGTPDQRNEQFF. CDR3 sequence (DNA): TGTGCCAGCAGCTTAGGGACTCCTGATCAGCGGAATGAGCAGTTCTTC.

This clone has a handful of counts. This chain links TRBV30 with TRBJ1-2; TRBD1 might be the D (5 bases). Per germline, CDR1 GTSNPN and CDR2 SVGIG (reference sequence). Trimming left V 3 bases short and J 4 bases short, with 15 bases between. This CDR3 spans 14 amino acids. CDR3 sequence reads: CAWSEQASSYGYTF. The CDR3 DNA reads as TGTGCCTGGAGCGAACAGGCGTCTAGCTATGGCTACACCTTC.